Listed here are 27 T cell receptor beta chains from one sample, sequenced in a study of blood T cell repertoires in COVID-19. Produced via immunoSEQ multiplex PCR; TCRdb's table is partial and in-frame only. The table has fewer than 85,000 clones, 83% seen once. Input material: peripheral blood. The receptors were sampled from a woman aged 60-70 years with acute or convalescent COVID-19.

This clone was counted only a few times. The genes are TRBV10-3 and TRBJ2-3, with TRBD1 as a possible D gene (6 bases). The CDR3 contains 17 residues. The ends were cut back, 1 base at V and 3 bases at J, with 17 bases in the middle. Germline CDR1 is ENHRY and CDR2 is SYGVKD. The CDR3 DNA sequence: TGTGCCATCAGTGAGTTATTACAGGGATTGGGAACAGATACGCAGTATTTT. Encoded protein: CAISELLQGLGTDTQYF.

In this sample, this clone turned up once. The chain combines TRBV19 with TRBJ2-7; 12 nucleotides align to TRBD2. Germline V lookup: CDR1 LNHDA, CDR2 SQIVND (reference sequence). Trimming at V came to 6 bases and at J to 3 bases, leaving 6 bases not matched to a gene. The CDR3 sequence is 15 residues long. This CDR3 reads CASRRLAGVNYEQYF. The CDR3 bases are TGTGCCAGTAGGCGACTAGCGGGGGTGAACTACGAGCAGTACTTC.

The V call is TRBV14, the J call TRBJ1-4; 7 bases map to TRBD1. This CDR3 is built from 15 residues. The V and J ends lost 5 bases and 7 bases, in that order; junction bases with no gene match: 10. The germline gives CDR1 SGHDN, CDR2 FVKESK. DNA for the CDR3: TGTGCCAGCAGCTTTCGGGACAGAGGGAGTGAAAAACTGTTTTTT. It is translated as CASSFRDRGSEKLFF. Filled out from reference TRBV14 and TRBJ1-4, the complete variable domain reads EAGVTQFPSHSVIEKGQTVTLRCDPISGHDNLYWYRRVMGKEIKFLLHFVKESKQDESGMPNNRFLAERTGGTYSTLKVQPAELEDSGVYFCASSFRDRGSEKLFFGSGTQLSVL.

The V and J genes are TRBV7-6 and TRBJ1-4, with D hard to call. Trimming shortened V by 4 bases and J by 1 base, and 7 bases separated the two germline ends. The CDR3 consists of 14 residues. Germline-derived CDR1 and CDR2 are SGHVS and FNYEAQ. In DNA, the CDR3 is TGTGCCAGCAGCTCCGGAGGAACTAATGAAAAACTGTTTTTT. It is translated as CASSSGGTNEKLFF.

The V gene is TRBV4-2, the J gene TRBJ1-5, with unresolved D. From germline, CDR1 is LGHNA and CDR2 YNFKEQ. Trimming removed 0 bases from V and 6 bases from J, with 12 bases in between. The CDR3 spans 15 residues. The chain's CDR3 is CASSQETSLAQPQHF. For the CDR3, the DNA is TGTGCCAGCAGCCAAGAAACATCATTGGCTCAGCCCCAGCATTTT.

The chain couples TRBV7-2 to TRBJ1-5; D not certain. Trimming shortened V by 1 base and J by 8 bases, and 12 bases separated the two germline ends. Germline lookup yields CDR1 SGHTA and CDR2 FQGNSA. This CDR3 is built from 14 residues. CDR3 bases: TGTGCCAGCAGCTTAGGGGCAGGAGGGAAGCCCCAGCATTTT. It is translated as CASSLGAGGKPQHF.

The V gene is TRBV10-3, the J gene TRBJ1-6, with D unresolved. Per the germline V gene, CDR1 is ENHRY and CDR2 is SYGVKD. This CDR3 has 14 amino acids. V lost 3 bases and J 8 bases, leaving 11 bases between the germline ends. CDR3 nucleotides: TGTGCCATCAGTGATGGAGGAATTTATTCACCCCTCCACTTT. Protein product: CAISDGGIYSPLHF.

The chain recombines TRBV5-1 with TRBJ1-5; D possibly corresponds to TRBD1 (6 bases). This CDR3 has 15 amino acids. V was cut by 0 bases and J by 0 bases, with 7 bases left in between. CDR1 and CDR2 (germline): SGHRS, YFSETQ. The CDR3 protein is CASSLVGASNQPQHF. The CDR3 DNA follows: TGCGCCAGCAGCTTGGTGGGGGCTAGCAATCAGCCCCAGCATTTT.

The V call is TRBV9, the J call TRBJ2-3, with a tentative D call TRBD2 (7 bases). CDR3 length: 14 amino acids. V was clipped by 1 base and J by 6 bases, with 12 bases between them. Germline V lookup: CDR1 SGDLS, CDR2 YYNGEE. The DNA of the CDR3 is TGTGCCAGCAGCGTAATGGGGGGGCAGGATACGCAGTATTTT. It translates to CASSVMGGQDTQYF.

This chain uses TRBV11-2 with TRBJ1-5; maybe TRBD1 (5 bases). The CDR3 contains 15 residues. Trimming took 1 base from V and 4 from J, leaving 11 bases between them. The germline gives CDR1 SGHAT, CDR2 FQNNGV. CDR3 coding DNA: TGTGCCAGCAGCTTAGGGCAGGGCCCTAATCAGCCCCAGCATTTT. This encodes CASSLGQGPNQPQHF.

The J gene is TRBJ2-1, the V gene TRBV20-1; D unclear. The CDR3 sequence is 10 residues long. The germline V and J ends were trimmed by 1 base and 7 bases, with 2 bases remaining between them. Looked up from germline, CDR1 is DFQATT and CDR2 is SNEGSKA (reference sequence). CDR3 coding DNA: TGCAGTGCTAGAGCAAATGAGCAGTTCTTC. Amino acids: CSARANEQFF.

Only one count was recorded for this clone. The chain carries TRBV2 and TRBJ2-3; D is perhaps TRBD2 (5 bases). The V gene lost 6 bases and the J gene lost 4 bases, with 14 bases spanning the gap. The CDR3 covers 14 residues. From germline, CDR1 is SNHLY and CDR2 FYNNEI. The CDR3 region has the DNA TGTGCCAGCAGGGTTAACGGGAATGCAGATACGCAGTATTTT. This encodes CASRVNGNADTQYF.

The genes are TRBV7-2 and TRBJ1-5; the match to TRBD1 covers 8 bases. Germline loops: CDR1 SGHTA, CDR2 FQGNSA. This CDR3 comprises 15 residues. Germline trimming cut 6 bases from V and 5 bases from J; bases unmatched to any gene: 9. CDR3 coding DNA: TGTGCCAGCAGGTCGGCAGGGGGCTTGGATCAGCCCCAGCATTTT. Its translation: CASRSAGGLDQPQHF. Complete variable domain (other parts from reference TRBV7-2 and TRBJ1-5): GAGVSQSPSNKVTEKGKDVELRCDPISGHTALYWYRQSLGQGLEFLIYFQGNSAPDKSGLPSDRFSAERTGGSVSTLTIQRTQQEDSAVYLCASRSAGGLDQPQHFGDGTRLSIL.

As concerns this clone: One junction end disagrees with the germline gene, perhaps due to a read error. The rearrangement joins TRBV19 to TRBJ1-1, with D possibly TRBD1 on 5 matching bases. Germline V gene sequence: CDR1 LNHDA, CDR2 SQIVND (reference sequence). This CDR3 has 15 residues. CDR3 sequence reads: CASSILGALNIEAFF. The CDR3 bases are TGTGCCAGTAGTATTTTAGGGGCTTTGAACATTGAAGCTTTCTTT. Looking up the rest from reference TRBV19 and TRBJ1-1 gives the full variable domain: DGGITQSPKYLFRKEGQNVTLSCEQNLNHDAMYWYRQDPGQGLRLIYYSQIVNDFQKGDIAEGYSVSREKKESFPLTVTSAQKNPTAFYLCASSILGALNIEAFFGQGTRLTVV.

The V call is TRBV5-1, the J call TRBJ1-2, with TRBD1 matching 9 bases. The CDR3 spans 14 residues. The junction had 8 bases not matched to a gene; V was cut back by 4 bases and J by 7 bases. CDR1 and CDR2 from the germline V gene are SGHRS and YFSETQ. CDR3 sequence reads: CASSPGQGMVGYTF. The CDR3 DNA is TGCGCCAGCAGCCCGGGACAGGGAATGGTTGGCTACACCTTC. Combining the CDR3 with reference TRBV5-1 and TRBJ1-2 gives the whole variable domain KAGVTQTPRYLIKTRGQQVTLSCSPISGHRSVSWYQQTPGQGLQFLFEYFSETQRNKGNFPGRFSGRQFSNSRSEMNVSTLELGDSALYLCASSPGQGMVGYTFGSGTRLTVV.

This chain links TRBV6-1 with TRBJ1-2; 7 bases map to TRBD1. J gave up 8 bases and V 7 bases, and 16 bases lay outside the gene matches. This CDR3 region has 15 residues. Germline CDR1 reads MNHNS; CDR2 reads SASEGT. In nucleotides, the CDR3 is TGTGCCAGCATTGGGACAGCCCCACTCCGGGGGGGCTACACCTTC. It encodes CASIGTAPLRGGYTF.

The V call is TRBV20-1, the J call TRBJ1-1; TRBD1 is a possible D gene (5 bases). Trimming removed 3 bases at V and 4 bases at J, with 15 bases between. CDR1 is DFQATT, CDR2 SNEGSKA, per germline (reference sequence). The CDR3 is 14 amino acids. CDR3: CSASQGGPSTEAFF. CDR3 in DNA: TGCAGTGCTAGTCAGGGAGGGCCGTCCACTGAAGCTTTCTTT.

This clone showed up just once. This chain connects TRBV10-3 to TRBJ1-2; the match to TRBD1 covers 8 bases. CDR3 length: 14 residues. V lost 6 bases to trimming and J lost 4 bases; unmatched junction nucleotides: 7. The V gene's germline CDR1 is ENHRY and CDR2 SYGVKD. DNA for the CDR3: TGTGCCATCAGACCGGACAGGGCCACCTATGGCTACACCTTC. Protein sequence: CAIRPDRATYGYTF.

The chain couples TRBV9 to TRBJ2-3, with TRBD2 identical over 9 bases. The CDR3 consists of 17 residues. Germline V lookup: CDR1 SGDLS, CDR2 YYNGEE. The V gene end was trimmed by 4 bases and the J gene end by 3 bases; junction bases not matched to a gene: 12. The CDR3 DNA follows: TGTGCCAGCAGCTTCCGAGAAGGACTAGCGTATACAGATACGCAGTATTTT. It specifies CASSFREGLAYTDTQYF.

The chain combines TRBV7-8 with TRBJ1-4; no definite D call. The V and J ends lost 5 bases and 10 bases respectively, with 23 bases between them. CDR3 size: 16 residues. Looked up from germline, CDR1 is SGHVS and CDR2 is FQNEAQ. The CDR3 DNA is TGTGCCAGCAGCCAAAATGAGGGAGGACCCGGGGTAAAACTGTTTTTT. Protein: CASSQNEGGPGVKLFF. The whole variable domain, filled in from reference TRBV7-8 and TRBJ1-4, reads GAGVSQSPRYKVAKRGQDVALRCDPISGHVSLFWYQQALGQGPEFLTYFQNEAQLDKSGLPSDRFFAERPEGSVSTLKIQRTQQEDSAVYLCASSQNEGGPGVKLFFGSGTQLSVL.

The V and J genes are TRBV6-5 and TRBJ2-3, with 8 nucleotides matching TRBD1. From germline, CDR1 is MNHEY and CDR2 SVGAGI. V dropped 7 bases and J dropped 4; count of bases not matched to a gene: 7. The CDR3 totals 14 residues. CDR3 DNA: TGTGCCAGCAAGTTGGTACAGGGGGCAGATACGCAGTATTTT. Translated, it gives CASKLVQGADTQYF.

This chain joins TRBV6-1 and TRBJ2-7, with D perhaps TRBD1 (5 bases). V lost 1 base to trimming and J lost 6 bases, with 10 bases between them. Looked up from germline, CDR1 is MNHNS and CDR2 is SASEGT. This CDR3 is 13 amino acids long. The CDR3 protein is CASSEGSRVEQYF. The DNA for the CDR3 is TGTGCCAGCAGTGAAGGGAGCAGGGTCGAGCAGTACTTC.

This clone was observed once. The rearrangement links TRBV27 to TRBJ1-1; D is perhaps TRBD1 (5 bases). This CDR3 has 14 residues. The V end lost 5 bases, the J end lost 4 bases, and 14 bases lay between the germline ends. Looked up from germline, CDR1 is MNHEY and CDR2 is SMNVEV (reference sequence). The CDR3 reads CASSPYDSTTEAFF. Here the CDR3 DNA reads TGTGCCAGCAGTCCCTACGACAGCACCACTGAAGCTTTCTTT.

The CDR3 sequence: CASSQGLAGREQFF. The CDR3 region has the DNA TGTGCCAGCAGCCAGGGACTAGCGGGAAGGGAACAGTTCTTC. The V call is TRBV11-2, the J call TRBJ2-1; 13 nucleotides align to TRBD2. CDR1 and CDR2 (germline): SGHAT, FQNNGV. The CDR3 contains 14 residues. J lost 13 bases, V lost 5 bases, and 8 bases had no gene match.

This chain joins TRBV18 and TRBJ2-2; D is possibly TRBD1 (6 bases). CDR3 length: 16 residues. Trimming took 5 bases from V and 4 from J, leaving 17 bases between them. Germline V gives CDR1 KGHSH, CDR2 LQKENI. CDR3 residues: CASSITDSGGTGELFF. CDR3 nucleotide sequence: TGTGCCAGCTCAATAACGGACAGTGGAGGCACCGGGGAGCTGTTTTTT.

This chain uses TRBV4-2 with TRBJ1-4; the match to TRBD1 covers 7 bases. The germline CDR1 and CDR2 sequences are LGHNA and YNFKEQ. The V segment lost 0 bases and the J segment 8 bases; nucleotides outside the gene matches: 9. The CDR3 runs to 16 residues. As DNA, the CDR3 is TGTGCCAGCAGCCAAGATTCGGGACAGCTGTGGGAAAAACTGTTTTTT. This translates into CASSQDSGQLWEKLFF.

This clone was counted only a few times. The rearrangement uses TRBV29-1 and TRBJ2-5, with D uncertain. Between the trimmed V and J ends, which lost 0 bases and 1 base, there was a span of 3 bases. Germline CDR1 and CDR2: SQVTM and ANQGSEA. The CDR3 loop spans 12 amino acids. The CDR3 region is CSVEDRQETQYF. In nucleotides, the CDR3 is TGCAGCGTTGAAGATCGCCAAGAGACCCAGTACTTC. The full variable domain, rest sourced from reference TRBV29-1 and TRBJ2-5, is SAVISQKPSRDICQRGTSLTIQCQVDSQVTMMFWYRQQPGQSLTLIATANQGSEATYESGFVIDKFPISRPNLTFSTLTVSNMSPEDSSIYLCSVEDRQETQYFGPGTRLLVL.